The present T cell receptor (beta chain) was sequenced within a study of cytomegalovirus exposure and HLA in healthy donors (dated by TCRdb to about 2017). Regarding the research as a whole: According to a later analysis, the roughly 130 validation repertoires were produced on the same platform as the 700 or so repertoires of the first cohort. The study aimed to test whether signatures of past pathogen exposure could be identified by cataloging public T cell receptors. To predict cytomegalovirus infection status, the study brought together high-throughput TCR immunosequencing, statistical association of individual TCRs with disease status, and machine learning. Along with the roughly 610-subject first cohort, a separate validation cohort of some 130 different subjects was used.

As regards this clone: Its antigen is unknown. Base qualities are not recorded, but no much larger clone differs from it by a single base.

Based on the germline V gene, the CDR1 and CDR2 sequences are SQVTM and ANQGSEA. CDR3 length: 13 amino acids, cysteine to phenylalanine. CDR3 DNA only is kept here, 39 bases in frame from base 1. Cut back by 7 bases and 0 bases, the V and J ends lie 7 bases apart. Separate from the roughly 660-subject first cohort, the validation cohort of more than 90 subjects was the group to which the donors belonged. The method behind the library was the immunoSEQ multiplex PCR assay. The authors' analysis ran thus. A statistical classification framework was built to diagnose cytomegalovirus status from the catalog of TCR beta chain sequences. TCRdb obtained this table from immuneACCESS and retained in-frame rearrangements with V and J assigned. These tables miss some clones; where compared with another copy, unresolved V genes account for less than half of the shortfall, and the remainder is unexplained. V, J and clone size were drawn from that table, and D and trimming were deduced from the DNA. For this sample the table gives fewer than 400,000 clones, of which about nine tenths were detected only once. The ten largest clones represent around 0.8% of the sample.

General conclusions and limits of the study: The classifier was reported to diagnose cytomegalovirus status with high specificity and sensitivity in both the original cohort and the validation cohort. In vitro tests confirmed that three of the cytomegalovirus-associated TCR beta chains recognize cytomegalovirus antigens. In a later analysis, TCRs clustered in the first cohort were found to also tend to co-occur in the roughly 120 validation repertoires, with approximately 95% of cluster scores above 0. The authors suggested that the approach could potentially be generalized to other disease states and immunological phenotypes. A total of 150 or so TCR beta chains were listed by the study as associated with cytomegalovirus. The validation cohort had no HLA typing available for a later analysis, so co-occurrence within that cohort was assessed over all 120 or so repertoires. Across donors, most TCR sequences were observed very rarely, whereas some public TCRs were present in many individuals.

The source material was PBMCs. The sequence links TRBV29-1 to TRBJ2-6, with the D gene not clear enough to name. The TCR sequence derives from a woman in her late teens or twenties in good health and CMV-seronegative. The DNA sequence is given as TGCAGCGCCGCAGGCTCTGGGGCCAACGTCCTGACTTTC. This encodes CSAAGSGANVLTF.